This paragraph reports one T cell receptor beta chain. Its target is unknown. Profiling relied on immunoSEQ multiplex PCR, and the TCRdb table lists in-frame clones only, not all of them. The repertoire holds hundreds of thousands of clones, with roughly nine tenths as singletons. Germline loops: CDR1 SGHNT, CDR2 YYREEE (reference sequence). Trimming removed 4 bases from V and 3 bases from J; junction bases left unmatched: 7. This CDR3 has 14 residues. The data belong to a study of Ad26.COV2.S vaccination and SARS-CoV-2 variants. About the research overall: Within the COV1001 Ad26.COV2.S trial arm, the donor was enrolled.

Treatment indicated: around 19 received Ad26.COV2.S at low or high dose, single or two shots; 5 received placebo; per-sample allocation not given. Sampling occurred on day 63 after the first vaccine or placebo injection. General study points: There was a possibility that the TCR breadth and depth analyses underestimated total T cell responses. Vaccinees showed greater spike-specific TCR breadth than placebo recipients.

The sequencing here drew on peripheral blood, taken in a trial of Ad26.COV2.S vaccine versus placebo. The receptor was derived from a person aged 18-60 years who received the Ad26.COV2.S COVID-19 vaccine or a placebo. This chain connects TRBV5-4 to TRBJ2-7; 7 bases align to TRBD1. CDR3 loop: CASSRSGQNYEQYF. The DNA of the CDR3 is TGTGCCAGCAGCCGCTCGGGACAGAACTACGAGCAGTACTTC. Full variable domain (remainder filled in from reference TRBV5-4 and TRBJ2-7): ETGVTQSPTHLIKTRGQQVTLRCSSQSGHNTVSWYQQALGQGPQFIFQYYREEENGRGNFPPRFSGLQFPNYSSELNVNALELDDSALYLCASSRSGQNYEQYFGPGTRLTVT.